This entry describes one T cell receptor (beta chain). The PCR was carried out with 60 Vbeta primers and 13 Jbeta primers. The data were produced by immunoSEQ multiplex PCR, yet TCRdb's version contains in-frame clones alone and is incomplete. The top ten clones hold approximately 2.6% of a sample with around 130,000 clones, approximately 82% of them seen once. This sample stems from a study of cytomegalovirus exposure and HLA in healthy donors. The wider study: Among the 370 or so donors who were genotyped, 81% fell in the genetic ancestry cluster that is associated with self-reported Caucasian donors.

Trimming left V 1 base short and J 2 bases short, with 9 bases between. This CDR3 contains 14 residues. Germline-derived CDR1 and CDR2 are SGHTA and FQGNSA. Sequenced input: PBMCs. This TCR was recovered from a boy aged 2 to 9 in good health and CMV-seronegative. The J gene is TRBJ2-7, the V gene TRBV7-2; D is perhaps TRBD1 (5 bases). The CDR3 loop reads CASSLETETYEQYF. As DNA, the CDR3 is TGTGCCAGCAGCTTAGAGACAGAGACCTACGAGCAGTACTTC. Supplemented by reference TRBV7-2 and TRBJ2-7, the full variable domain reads GAGVSQSPSNKVTEKGKDVELRCDPISGHTALYWYRQSLGQGLEFLIYFQGNSAPDKSGLPSDRFSAERTGGSVSTLTIQRTQQEDSAVYLCASSLETETYEQYFGPGTRLTVT.